This is a list of T cell receptor beta chains from one sample in a study of T cells in Graves' hyperthyroidism and ophthalmopathy. TCRdb used MiXCR to reprocess the multiplex PCR reads, holding one entry per CDR3 protein. The sample contains around 600,000 distinct CDR3 sequences, 14% of which appear only once. Source material: blood. These TCRs come from a woman between 50 and 59 years old with Graves' ophthalmopathy. Each CDR3 is given with its conserved first and last residue.

>TRBV3-1|TRBJ2-7|14
CASSERTGPYEQYF
>TRBV30|TRBJ2-5|15
CAWSVGSGSAETQYF
>TRBV20-1|TRBJ2-3|14
CSAKDLLAGDTQYF
>TRBV27|TRBJ2-7|15
CASSSPGTGRDEQYF
>TRBV5-1|TRBJ2-1|14
CASSRQRDDNEQFF
>TRBV28|TRBJ2-6|16
CASSGQGTPGANVLTF
>TRBV5-1|TRBJ2-1|11
CASTRALEQFF
>TRBV18|TRBJ2-1|17
CASSRDLGLAEYNEQFF
>TRBV27|TRBJ1-5|14
CASSFDGSNQPQHF
>TRBV7-8|TRBJ2-3|14
CASSLRSNTDTQYF
>TRBV7-9|TRBJ2-1|16
CASSLVLLAGVDEQFF
>TRBV7-9|TRBJ2-3|17
CASSLVPLAENTDTQYF
>TRBV4-3|TRBJ1-2|14
CASSQMGVNYGYTF
>TRBV2|TRBJ2-5|13
CATQREGSETQYF
>TRBV6-2/TRBV6-3|TRBJ2-3|17
CASSYSIGLAGVDTQYF
>TRBV12-3/TRBV12-4|TRBJ2-3|16
CASSFFLPTSTDTQYF
>TRBV18|TRBJ2-1|16
CASSPNSGRLGNEQFF
>TRBV13|TRBJ2-1|14
CASRAADRGNEQFF
>TRBV27|TRBJ2-7|15
CASSRGGTSNYEQYF
>TRBV19|TRBJ1-1|16
CASSTRTGTRNTEAFF
>TRBV5-5|TRBJ2-3|13
CASSKGRTDTQYF